This TCR beta chain was sequenced during a study of immune cell composition in non-small cell lung cancer. DNA was extracted from unsorted cell suspensions stored frozen. Germline V lookup: CDR1 KGHSH, CDR2 LQKENI. V lost 3 bases and J 4 bases, leaving 10 bases between the germline ends. The CDR3 has 14 amino acids. Sequencing used immunoSEQ multiplex PCR; TCRdb keeps in-frame clones, though not all of them. The table includes nearly 10,000 clones, approximately 64% detected once. V gene TRBV18 combines with J gene TRBJ2-1; D gene uncertain. This clonotype was obtained from a human donor with non-small cell lung cancer. Specimen: lung tumor tissue. The CDR3 bases are TGTGCCAGCTCACCGGGCAATACTTACAATGAGCAGTTCTTC. Protein sequence: CASSPGNTYNEQFF. Full variable domain (outside the CDR3, taken from reference TRBV18 and TRBJ2-1): NAGVMQNPRHLVRRRGQEARLRCSPMKGHSHVYWYRQLPEEGLKFMVYLQKENIIDESGMPKERFSAEFPKEGPSILRIQQVVRGDSAAYFCASSPGNTYNEQFFGPGTRLTVL.